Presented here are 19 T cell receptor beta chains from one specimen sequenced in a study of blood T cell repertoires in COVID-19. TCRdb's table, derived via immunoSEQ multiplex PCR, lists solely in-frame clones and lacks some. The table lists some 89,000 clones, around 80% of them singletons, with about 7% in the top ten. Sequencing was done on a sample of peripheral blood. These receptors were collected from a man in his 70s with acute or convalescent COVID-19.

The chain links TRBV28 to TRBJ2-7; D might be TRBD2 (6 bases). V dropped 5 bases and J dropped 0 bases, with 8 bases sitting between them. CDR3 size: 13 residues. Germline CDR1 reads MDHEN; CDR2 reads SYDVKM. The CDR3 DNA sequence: TGTGCCAGCAGTAACGGGGGCTCCTACGAGCAGTACTTC. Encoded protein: CASSNGGSYEQYF.

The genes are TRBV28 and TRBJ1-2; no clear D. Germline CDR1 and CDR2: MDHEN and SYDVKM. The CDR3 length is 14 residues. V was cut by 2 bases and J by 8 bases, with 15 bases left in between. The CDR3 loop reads CASSLIGGRSGYTF. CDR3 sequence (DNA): TGTGCCAGCAGTTTAATTGGCGGCAGATCCGGCTACACCTTC.

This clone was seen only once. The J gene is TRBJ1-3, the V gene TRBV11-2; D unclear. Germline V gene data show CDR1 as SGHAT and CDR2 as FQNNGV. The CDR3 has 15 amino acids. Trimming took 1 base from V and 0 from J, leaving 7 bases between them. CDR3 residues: CASSLAGLSGNTIYF. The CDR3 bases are TGTGCCAGCAGCTTAGCAGGCCTCTCTGGAAACACCATATATTTT. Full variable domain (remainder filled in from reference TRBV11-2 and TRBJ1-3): EAGVAQSPRYKIIEKRQSVAFWCNPISGHATLYWYQQILGQGPKLLIQFQNNGVVDDSQLPKDRFSAERLKGVDSTLKIQPAKLEDSAVYLCASSLAGLSGNTIYFGEGSWLTVV.

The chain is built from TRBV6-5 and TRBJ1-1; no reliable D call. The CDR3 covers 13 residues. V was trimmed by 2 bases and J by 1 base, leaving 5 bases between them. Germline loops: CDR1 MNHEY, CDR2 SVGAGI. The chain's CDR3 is CASSYERNTEAFF. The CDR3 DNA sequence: TGTGCCAGCAGTTACGAGAGGAACACTGAAGCTTTCTTT.

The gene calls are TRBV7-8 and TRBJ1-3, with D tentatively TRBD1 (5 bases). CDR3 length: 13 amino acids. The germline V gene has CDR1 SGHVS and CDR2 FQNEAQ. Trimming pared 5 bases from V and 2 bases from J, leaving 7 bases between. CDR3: CASSVRAGNTIYF. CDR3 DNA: TGTGCCAGCAGCGTCAGGGCTGGAAACACCATATATTTT.

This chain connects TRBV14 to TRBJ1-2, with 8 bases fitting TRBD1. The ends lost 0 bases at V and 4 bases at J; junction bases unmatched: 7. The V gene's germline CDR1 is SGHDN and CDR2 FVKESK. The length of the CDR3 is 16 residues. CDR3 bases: TGTGCCAGCAGCCAAGATTCGCAGGGGGCGTTCTATGGCTACACCTTC. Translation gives CASSQDSQGAFYGYTF.

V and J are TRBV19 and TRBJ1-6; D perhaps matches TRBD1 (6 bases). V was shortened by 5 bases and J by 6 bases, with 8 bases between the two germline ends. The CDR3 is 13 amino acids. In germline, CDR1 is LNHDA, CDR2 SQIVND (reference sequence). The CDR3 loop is CASSGRGNSPLHF. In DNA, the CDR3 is TGTGCCAGTAGTGGCAGGGGTAATTCACCCCTCCACTTT.

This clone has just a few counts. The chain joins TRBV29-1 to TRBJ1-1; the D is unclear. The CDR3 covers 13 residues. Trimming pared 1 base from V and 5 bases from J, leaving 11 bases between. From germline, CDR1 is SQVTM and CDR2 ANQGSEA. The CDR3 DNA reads TGCAGCGTTGAAGTCAGACGCGGGACTGAAGCTTTCTTT. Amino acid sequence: CSVEVRRGTEAFF.

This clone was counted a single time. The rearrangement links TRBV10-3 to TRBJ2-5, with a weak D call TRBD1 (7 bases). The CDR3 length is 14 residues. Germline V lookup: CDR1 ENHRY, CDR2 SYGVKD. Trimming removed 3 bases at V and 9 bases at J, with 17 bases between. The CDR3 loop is CAISDYRGPGAQYF. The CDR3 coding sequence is TGTGCCATCAGTGACTACAGGGGTCCGGGGGCCCAGTACTTC.

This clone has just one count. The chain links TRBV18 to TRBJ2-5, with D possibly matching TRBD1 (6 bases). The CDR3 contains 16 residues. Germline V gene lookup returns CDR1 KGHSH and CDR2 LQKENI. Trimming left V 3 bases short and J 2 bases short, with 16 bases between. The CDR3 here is CASSPYTGKGQETQYF. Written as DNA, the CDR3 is TGTGCCAGCTCACCGTATACAGGGAAGGGGCAAGAGACCCAGTACTTC.

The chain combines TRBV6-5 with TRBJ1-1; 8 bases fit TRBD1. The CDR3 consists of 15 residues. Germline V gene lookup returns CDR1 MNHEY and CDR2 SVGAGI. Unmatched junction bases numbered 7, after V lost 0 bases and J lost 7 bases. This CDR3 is CASSYSDRGGFEAFF. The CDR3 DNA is TGTGCCAGCAGTTACTCTGACAGGGGAGGTTTTGAAGCTTTCTTT.

CDR3 nucleotides: TGTGCCAGCAGCTTGTTGGACAGAACAGATACGCAGTATTTT. The encoded protein is CASSLLDRTDTQYF. This chain joins TRBV5-6 and TRBJ2-3, with D possibly matching TRBD1 (6 bases). The germline V and J ends were trimmed by 1 base and 3 bases, with 9 bases remaining between them. CDR1 is SGHDT, CDR2 YYEEEE, per germline. This CDR3 region has 14 residues.

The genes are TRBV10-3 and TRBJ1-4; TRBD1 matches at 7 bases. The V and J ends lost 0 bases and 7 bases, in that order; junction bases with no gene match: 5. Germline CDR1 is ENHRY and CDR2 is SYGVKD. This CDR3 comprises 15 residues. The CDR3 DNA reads TGTGCCATCAGTGAGTCGAGGCAGGGGGGTGAAAAACTGTTTTTT. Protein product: CAISESRQGGEKLFF.

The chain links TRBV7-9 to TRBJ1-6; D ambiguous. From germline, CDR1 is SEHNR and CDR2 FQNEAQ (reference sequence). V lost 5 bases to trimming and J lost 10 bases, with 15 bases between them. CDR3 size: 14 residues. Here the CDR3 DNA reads TGTGCCAGCAGCCAACGATCCCTTGAGTCACCCCTCCACTTT. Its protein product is CASSQRSLESPLHF.

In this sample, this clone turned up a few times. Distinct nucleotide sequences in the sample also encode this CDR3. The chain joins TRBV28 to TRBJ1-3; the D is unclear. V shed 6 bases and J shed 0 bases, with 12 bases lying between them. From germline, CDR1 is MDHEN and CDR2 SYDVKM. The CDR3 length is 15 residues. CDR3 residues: CASRDFSSSGNTIYF. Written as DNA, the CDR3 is TGTGCCAGCAGGGACTTTTCGAGCTCTGGAAACACCATATATTTT.

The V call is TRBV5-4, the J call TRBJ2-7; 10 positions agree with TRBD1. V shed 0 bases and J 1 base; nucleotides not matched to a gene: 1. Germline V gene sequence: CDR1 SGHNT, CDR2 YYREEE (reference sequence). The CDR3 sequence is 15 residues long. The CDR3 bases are TGTGCCAGCAGCTTGGGGACAGGGGGATCCTACGAGCAGTACTTC. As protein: CASSLGTGGSYEQYF.

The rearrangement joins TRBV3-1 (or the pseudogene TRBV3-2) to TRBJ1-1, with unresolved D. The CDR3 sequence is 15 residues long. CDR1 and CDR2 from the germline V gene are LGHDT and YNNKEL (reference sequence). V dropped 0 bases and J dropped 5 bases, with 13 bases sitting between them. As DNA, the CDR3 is TGTGCCAGCAGCCAAGATATGGCGGGGATAACTGAAGCTTTCTTT. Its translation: CASSQDMAGITEAFF.

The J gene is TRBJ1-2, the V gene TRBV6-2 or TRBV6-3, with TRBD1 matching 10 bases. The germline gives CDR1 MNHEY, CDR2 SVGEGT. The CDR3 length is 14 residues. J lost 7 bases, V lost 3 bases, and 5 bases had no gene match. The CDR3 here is CASSYGDRGGGYTF. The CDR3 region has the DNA TGTGCCAGCAGTTATGGGGACAGGGGAGGTGGCTACACCTTC.

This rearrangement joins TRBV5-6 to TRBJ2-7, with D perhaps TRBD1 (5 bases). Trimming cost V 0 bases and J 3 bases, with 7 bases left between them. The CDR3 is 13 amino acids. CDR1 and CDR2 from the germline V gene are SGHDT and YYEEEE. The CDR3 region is CASSLGQSYEQYF. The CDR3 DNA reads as TGTGCCAGCAGCTTGGGACAGAGCTACGAGCAGTACTTC. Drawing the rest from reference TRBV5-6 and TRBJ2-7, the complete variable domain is DAGVTQSPTHLIKTRGQQVTLRCSPKSGHDTVSWYQQALGQGPQFIFQYYEEEERQRGNFPDRFSGHQFPNYSSELNVNALLLGDSALYLCASSLGQSYEQYFGPGTRLTVT.